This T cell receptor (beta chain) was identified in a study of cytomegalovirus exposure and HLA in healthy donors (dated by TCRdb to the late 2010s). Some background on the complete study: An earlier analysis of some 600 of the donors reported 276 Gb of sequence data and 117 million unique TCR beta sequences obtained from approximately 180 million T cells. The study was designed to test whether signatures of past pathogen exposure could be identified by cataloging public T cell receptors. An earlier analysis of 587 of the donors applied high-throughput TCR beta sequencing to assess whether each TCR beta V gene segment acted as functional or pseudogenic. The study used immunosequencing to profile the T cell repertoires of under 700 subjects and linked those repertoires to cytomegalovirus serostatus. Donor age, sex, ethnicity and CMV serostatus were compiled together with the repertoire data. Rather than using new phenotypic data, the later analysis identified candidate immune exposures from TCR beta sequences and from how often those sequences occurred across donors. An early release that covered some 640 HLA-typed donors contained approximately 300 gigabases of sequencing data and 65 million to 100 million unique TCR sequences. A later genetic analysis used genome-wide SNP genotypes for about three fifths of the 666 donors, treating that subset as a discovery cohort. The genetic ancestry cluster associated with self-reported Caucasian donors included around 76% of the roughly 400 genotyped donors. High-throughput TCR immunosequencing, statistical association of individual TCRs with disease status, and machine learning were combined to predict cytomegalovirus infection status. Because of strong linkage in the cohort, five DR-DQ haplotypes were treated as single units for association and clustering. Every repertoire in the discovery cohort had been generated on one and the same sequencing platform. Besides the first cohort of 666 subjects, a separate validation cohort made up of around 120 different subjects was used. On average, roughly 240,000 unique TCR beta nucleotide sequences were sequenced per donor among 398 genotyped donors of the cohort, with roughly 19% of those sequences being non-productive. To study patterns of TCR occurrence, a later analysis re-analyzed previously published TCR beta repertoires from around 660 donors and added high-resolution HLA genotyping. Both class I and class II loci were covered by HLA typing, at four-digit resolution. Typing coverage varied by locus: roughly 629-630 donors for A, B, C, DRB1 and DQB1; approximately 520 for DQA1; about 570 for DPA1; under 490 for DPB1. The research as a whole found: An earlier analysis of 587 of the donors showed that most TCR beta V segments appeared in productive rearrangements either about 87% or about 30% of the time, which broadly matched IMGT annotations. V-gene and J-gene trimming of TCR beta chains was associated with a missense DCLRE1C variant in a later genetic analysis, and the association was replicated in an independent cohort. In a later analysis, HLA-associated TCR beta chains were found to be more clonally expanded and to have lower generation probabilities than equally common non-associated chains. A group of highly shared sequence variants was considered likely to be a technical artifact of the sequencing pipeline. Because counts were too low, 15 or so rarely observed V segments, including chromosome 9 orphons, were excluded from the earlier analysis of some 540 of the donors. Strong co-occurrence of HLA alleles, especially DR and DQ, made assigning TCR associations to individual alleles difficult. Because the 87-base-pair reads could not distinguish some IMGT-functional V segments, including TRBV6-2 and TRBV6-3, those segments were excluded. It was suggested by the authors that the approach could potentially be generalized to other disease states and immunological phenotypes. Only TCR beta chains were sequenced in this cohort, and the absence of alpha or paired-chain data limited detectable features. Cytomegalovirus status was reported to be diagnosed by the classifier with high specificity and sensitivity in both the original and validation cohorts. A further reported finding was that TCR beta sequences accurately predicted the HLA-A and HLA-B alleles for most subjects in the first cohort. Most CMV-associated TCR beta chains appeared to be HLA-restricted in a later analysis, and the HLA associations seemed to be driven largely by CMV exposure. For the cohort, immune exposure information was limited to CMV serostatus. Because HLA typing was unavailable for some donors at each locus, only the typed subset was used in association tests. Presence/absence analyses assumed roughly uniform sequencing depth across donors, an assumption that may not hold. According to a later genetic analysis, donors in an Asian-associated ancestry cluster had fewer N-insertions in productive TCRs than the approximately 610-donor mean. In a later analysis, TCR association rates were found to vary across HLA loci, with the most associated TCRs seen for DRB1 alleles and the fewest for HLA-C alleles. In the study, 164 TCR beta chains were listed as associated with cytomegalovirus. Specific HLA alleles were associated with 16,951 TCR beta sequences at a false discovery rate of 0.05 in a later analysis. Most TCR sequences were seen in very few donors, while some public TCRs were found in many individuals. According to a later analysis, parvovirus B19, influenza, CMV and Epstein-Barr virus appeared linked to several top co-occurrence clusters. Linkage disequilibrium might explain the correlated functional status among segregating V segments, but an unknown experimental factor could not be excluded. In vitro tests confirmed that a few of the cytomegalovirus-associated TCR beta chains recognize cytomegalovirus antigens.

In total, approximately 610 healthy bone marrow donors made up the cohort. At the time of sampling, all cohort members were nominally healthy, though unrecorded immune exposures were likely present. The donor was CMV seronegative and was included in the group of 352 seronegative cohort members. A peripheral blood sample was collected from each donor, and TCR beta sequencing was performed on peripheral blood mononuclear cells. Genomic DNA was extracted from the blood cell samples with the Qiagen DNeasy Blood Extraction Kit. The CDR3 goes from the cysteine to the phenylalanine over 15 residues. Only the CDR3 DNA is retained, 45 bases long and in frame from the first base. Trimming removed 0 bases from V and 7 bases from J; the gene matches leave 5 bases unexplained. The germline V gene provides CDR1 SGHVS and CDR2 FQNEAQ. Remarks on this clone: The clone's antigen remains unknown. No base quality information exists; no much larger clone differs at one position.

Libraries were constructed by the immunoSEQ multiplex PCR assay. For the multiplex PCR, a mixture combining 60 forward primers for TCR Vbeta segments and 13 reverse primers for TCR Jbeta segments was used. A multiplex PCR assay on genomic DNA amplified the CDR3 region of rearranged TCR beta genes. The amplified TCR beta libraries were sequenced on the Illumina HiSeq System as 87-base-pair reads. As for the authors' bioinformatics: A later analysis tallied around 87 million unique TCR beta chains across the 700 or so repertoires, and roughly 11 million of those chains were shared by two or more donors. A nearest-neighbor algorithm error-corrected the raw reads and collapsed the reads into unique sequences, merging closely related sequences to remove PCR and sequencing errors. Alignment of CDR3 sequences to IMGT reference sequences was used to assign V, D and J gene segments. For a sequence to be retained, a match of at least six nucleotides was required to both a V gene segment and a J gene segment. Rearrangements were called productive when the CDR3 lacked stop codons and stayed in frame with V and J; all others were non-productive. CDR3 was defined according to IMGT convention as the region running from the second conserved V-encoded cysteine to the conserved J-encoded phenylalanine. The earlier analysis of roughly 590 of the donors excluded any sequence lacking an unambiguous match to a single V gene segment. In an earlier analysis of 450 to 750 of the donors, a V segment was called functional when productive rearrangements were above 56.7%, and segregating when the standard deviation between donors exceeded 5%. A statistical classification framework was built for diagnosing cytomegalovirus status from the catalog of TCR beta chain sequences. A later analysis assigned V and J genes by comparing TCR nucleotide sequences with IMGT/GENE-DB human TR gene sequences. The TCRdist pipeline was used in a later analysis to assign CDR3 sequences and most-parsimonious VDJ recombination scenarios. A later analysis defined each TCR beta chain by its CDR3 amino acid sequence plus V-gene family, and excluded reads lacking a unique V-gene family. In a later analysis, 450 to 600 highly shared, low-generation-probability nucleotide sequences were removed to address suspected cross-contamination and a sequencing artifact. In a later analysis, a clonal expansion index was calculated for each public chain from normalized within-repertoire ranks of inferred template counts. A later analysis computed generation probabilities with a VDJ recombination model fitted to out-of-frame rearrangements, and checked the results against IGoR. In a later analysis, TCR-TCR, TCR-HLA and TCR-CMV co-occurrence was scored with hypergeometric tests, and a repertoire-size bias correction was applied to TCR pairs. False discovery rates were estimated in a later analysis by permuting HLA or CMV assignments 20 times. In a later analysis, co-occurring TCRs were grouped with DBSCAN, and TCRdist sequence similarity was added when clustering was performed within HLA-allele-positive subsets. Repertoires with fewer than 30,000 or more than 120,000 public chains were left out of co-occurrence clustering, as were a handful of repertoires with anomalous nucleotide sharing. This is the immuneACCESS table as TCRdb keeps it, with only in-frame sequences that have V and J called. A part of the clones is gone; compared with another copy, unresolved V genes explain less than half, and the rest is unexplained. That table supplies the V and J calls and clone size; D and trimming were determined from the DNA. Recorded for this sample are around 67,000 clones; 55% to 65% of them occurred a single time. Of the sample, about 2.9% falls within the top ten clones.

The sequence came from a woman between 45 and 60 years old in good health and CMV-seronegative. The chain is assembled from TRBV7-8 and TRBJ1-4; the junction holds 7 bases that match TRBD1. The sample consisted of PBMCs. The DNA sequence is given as TGTGCCAGCAGCTTAGCGCTGGCAGGGGGTGAAAAACTGTTTTTT. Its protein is CASSLALAGGEKLFF.